These T cell receptor beta chains were read from a single sample in a study of cytomegalovirus exposure and HLA in healthy donors. Produced via immunoSEQ multiplex PCR; TCRdb's table is partial and in-frame only. The repertoire holds around 130,000 clones, with roughly four fifths as singletons. The sequenced sample was PBMCs. The receptors derive from a woman between 45 and 65 years old in good health and CMV-seronegative. CDR3s include the opening cysteine and the closing phenylalanine or tryptophan.

v_call: TRBV28; j_call: TRBJ2-1; cdr3_aa: CASSSGTAKSNEQFF
v_call: TRBV6-1; j_call: TRBJ1-5; cdr3_aa: CASRIGGSPNQPQHF
v_call: TRBV7-9; j_call: TRBJ2-1; cdr3_aa: CASSWVTSGQGNEQFF
v_call: TRBV4-3; j_call: TRBJ1-1; cdr3_aa: CASSQVVFTEAFF
v_call: TRBV4-1; j_call: TRBJ2-6; cdr3_aa: CASSQVGQARSGANVLTF
v_call: TRBV5-4; j_call: TRBJ1-1; cdr3_aa: CASSSRISNTEAFF
v_call: TRBV5-6; j_call: TRBJ2-4; cdr3_aa: CASSSTGIAKNIQYF
v_call: TRBV7-2; j_call: TRBJ2-2; cdr3_aa: CASSSARLAGGLDTGELFF
v_call: TRBV15; j_call: TRBJ2-3; cdr3_aa: CATSSRQQSSTDTQYF
v_call: TRBV29-1; j_call: TRBJ1-2; cdr3_aa: CSVEERQGYYGYTF
v_call: TRBV30; j_call: TRBJ1-4; cdr3_aa: CAWRQAGESEKLFF
v_call: TRBV4-2; j_call: TRBJ2-7; cdr3_aa: CASSQDLSITYEQYF
v_call: TRBV29-1; j_call: TRBJ1-2; cdr3_aa: CSVLSDYGYTF
v_call: TRBV5-6; j_call: TRBJ2-1; cdr3_aa: CASSLRTSGIPSYNEQFF
v_call: TRBV7-2; j_call: TRBJ2-7; cdr3_aa: CASSSRGQFYEQYF
v_call: TRBV9; j_call: TRBJ2-2; cdr3_aa: CASSVAGGINTGELFF
v_call: TRBV27; j_call: TRBJ2-1; cdr3_aa: CASSLTPGTSGRAVDYNEQFF
v_call: TRBV5-6; j_call: TRBJ2-6; cdr3_aa: CASSPPGGANVLTF
v_call: TRBV18; j_call: TRBJ2-3; cdr3_aa: CASSPIALADFTDTQYF
v_call: TRBV21-1; j_call: TRBJ2-1; cdr3_aa: CASSKVRLAGNEQFF
v_call: TRBV25-1; j_call: TRBJ1-1; cdr3_aa: CASKGRRAVRTEAFF
v_call: TRBV4-1; j_call: TRBJ2-6; cdr3_aa: CASSEGANVLTF
v_call: TRBV18; j_call: TRBJ2-5; cdr3_aa: CASSPDRNQETQYF
v_call: TRBV7-9; j_call: TRBJ1-1; cdr3_aa: CASSLAGTGGGVGTEAFF
v_call: TRBV7-8; j_call: TRBJ1-3; cdr3_aa: CASSLASGNTIYF
v_call: TRBV25-1; j_call: TRBJ1-2; cdr3_aa: CASSGDRGQHGYTF
v_call: TRBV6-1; j_call: TRBJ1-3; cdr3_aa: CASSETGASSGNTIYF
v_call: TRBV19; j_call: TRBJ1-4; cdr3_aa: CASSIRDGTELFF
v_call: TRBV27; j_call: TRBJ2-1; cdr3_aa: CASRLGASSYNEQFF
v_call: TRBV7-6; j_call: TRBJ1-5; cdr3_aa: CASSLGPQGQPQHF
v_call: TRBV5-4; j_call: TRBJ2-1; cdr3_aa: CASSLERRDNEQFF
v_call: TRBV28; j_call: TRBJ2-2; cdr3_aa: CASSSYGGALTGELFF
v_call: TRBV4-3; j_call: TRBJ1-1; cdr3_aa: CASSLRDRGPGTEAFF
v_call: TRBV18; j_call: TRBJ2-1; cdr3_aa: CASSPPTRDHYNEQFF
v_call: TRBV4-2; j_call: TRBJ2-7; cdr3_aa: CASSQDFGSGLAGRVKQYF
v_call: TRBV5-1; j_call: TRBJ2-7; cdr3_aa: CASSLEEVTGLYEQYF